This TCR beta chain is from a study of blood T cell repertoires in COVID-19 (dated by TCRdb to 2018 to 2021). Study-wide context: Samples from collaborators originated in the United States, Italy and Spain and spanned both the acute and convalescent phases of COVID-19. The material from the prospective study consisted of cDNA or gDNA derived from T cells, B-cell-depleted T cells, or PBMCs. Subjects who had been exposed to COVID-19, were actively infected with it, or had recovered from it provided the deeply sampled blood TCRbeta repertoires that made up the dataset. The repertoires were released in a freely available public database intended as a resource for research on the immune response to SARS-CoV-2. Samples came from the ongoing ImmuneRACE study (first 160 participants) plus 1,254 subjects from 6 global collaborators. Sample metadata almost always included a de-identified subject ID, COVID-19 status, age in years and sex. Where available, HLA class I and class II types were taken from metadata supplied by the sample provider and were not determined by assay-based typing.

The study at large found these results: The amount of clinical and demographic metadata varied by source and participant and was provided uncurated.

One collaborating source in Seattle enrolled patients while the patients were actively infected and followed the patients over time throughout the course of disease. Collaborating institutions collected whole blood in K2EDTA tubes following their own protocols. For TCRbeta analysis, collaborator samples were shipped as frozen whole blood, as isolated PBMCs, or as DNA extracted from either sample type. CDR1 and CDR2 are drawn from the germline V gene (reference sequence): MNHEY, SMNVEV. CDR3 length: 14 amino acids, cysteine to phenylalanine. Only CDR3 DNA is held: 42 bases, read in frame from base 1. Relative to germline, V is missing 4 bases and J is missing 5 bases, with 6 bases of the junction outside any gene match. Comments on this clone: Its antigen remains unidentified. No clone much larger than this one lies a single base away; base qualities are absent.

The immunoSEQ Assay, a bias-controlled multiplex PCR, was used to amplify TCRbeta CDR3 regions from genomic DNA. In the source study's methods: The number of nucleated cells in each sample was estimated from the amplification of reference gene primers within the assay. Sequence reads were collapsed and filtered to measure the absolute abundance of every unique TCRbeta CDR3 rearrangement. For each sample, productive Simpson clonality was calculated by taking the square root of Simpson's diversity index across productive rearrangements. TCRdb carries this immuneACCESS record with in-frame sequences only. Its versions omit some clonotypes, under half of them owing to an unresolved V gene in the studies checked, with the rest unexplained. The DNA was the basis for D and trimming; V, J and clone size are from that table. This sample lists more than 80,000 clones; less than 95% were detected once. About 6.3% of the sample lies in the top ten.

Sequencing was performed on peripheral blood. The receptor comes from a young man with COVID-19, enrolled during active disease. Recombination connected TRBV27 to TRBJ1-1; TRBD1 matches 8 bases in the middle. CDR3 protein: CASSWDRRKTEAFF. The nucleotide sequence reads TGTGCCAGCAGTTGGGACAGGAGGAAAACTGAAGCTTTCTTT.